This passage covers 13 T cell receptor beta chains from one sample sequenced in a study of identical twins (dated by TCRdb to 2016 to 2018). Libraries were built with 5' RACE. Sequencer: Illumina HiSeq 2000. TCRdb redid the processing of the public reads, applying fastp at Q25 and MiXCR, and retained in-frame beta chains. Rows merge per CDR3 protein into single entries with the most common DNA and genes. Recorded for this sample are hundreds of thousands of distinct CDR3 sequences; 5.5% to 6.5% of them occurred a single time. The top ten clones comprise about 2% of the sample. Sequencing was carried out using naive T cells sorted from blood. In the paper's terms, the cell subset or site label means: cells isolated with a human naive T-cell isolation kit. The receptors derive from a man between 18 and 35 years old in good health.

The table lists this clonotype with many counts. The CDR3 DNA reads as TGTGCCACAGCGGGAGGGCCGGACACAGATACGCAGTATTTT. As protein: CATAGGPDTDTQYF. This chain uses TRBV10-3 with TRBJ2-3; 10 nucleotides align to TRBD2. From germline, CDR1 is ENHRY and CDR2 SYGVKD. This CDR3 is 14 amino acids long. After removal of 10 bases from V and 2 bases from J, the junction contained 6 bases not matched to a gene.

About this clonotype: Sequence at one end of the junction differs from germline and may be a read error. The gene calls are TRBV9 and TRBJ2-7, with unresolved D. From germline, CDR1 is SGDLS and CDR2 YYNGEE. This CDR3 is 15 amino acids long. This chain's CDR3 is CASSVGSSASDEQYF. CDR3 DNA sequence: TGTGCCAGCAGCGTGGGCAGCAGCGCCTCCGACGAGCAGTACTTC.

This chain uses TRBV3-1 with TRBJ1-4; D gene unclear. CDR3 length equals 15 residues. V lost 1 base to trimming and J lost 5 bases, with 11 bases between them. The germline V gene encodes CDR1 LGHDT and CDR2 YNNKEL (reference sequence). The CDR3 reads CASSQGRRANEKLFF. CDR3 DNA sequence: TGTGCCAGCAGCCAAGGGAGGCGAGCAAATGAAAAACTGTTTTTT.

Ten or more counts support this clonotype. In nucleotides, the CDR3 is TGCAGCGTTGGACTAGCGGGAGTTGAGAATGAGCAGTTCTTC. Encoded protein: CSVGLAGVENEQFF. This sequence joins TRBV29-1 and TRBJ2-1; the match to TRBD2 covers 12 bases. Looked up from germline, CDR1 is SQVTM and CDR2 is ANQGSEA. V was pared by 4 bases and J by 7 bases, with 5 bases of the junction left unmatched. The CDR3 has 14 residues.

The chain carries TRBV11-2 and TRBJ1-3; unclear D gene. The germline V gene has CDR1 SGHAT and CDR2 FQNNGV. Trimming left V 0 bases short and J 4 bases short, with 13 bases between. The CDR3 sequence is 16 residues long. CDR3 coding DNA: TGTGCCAGCAGCTTAGATCCGGGTGGCGACGGAAACACCATATATTTT. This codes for CASSLDPGGDGNTIYF.

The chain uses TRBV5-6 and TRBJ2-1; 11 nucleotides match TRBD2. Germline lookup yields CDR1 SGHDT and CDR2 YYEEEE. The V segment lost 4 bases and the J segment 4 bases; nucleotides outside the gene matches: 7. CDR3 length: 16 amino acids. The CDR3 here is CASSTATSGVYNEQFF. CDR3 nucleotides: TGTGCCAGCAGCACCGCGACTAGCGGGGTATACAATGAGCAGTTCTTC. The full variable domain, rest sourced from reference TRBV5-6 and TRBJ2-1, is DAGVTQSPTHLIKTRGQQVTLRCSPKSGHDTVSWYQQALGQGPQFIFQYYEEEERQRGNFPDRFSGHQFPNYSSELNVNALLLGDSALYLCASSTATSGVYNEQFFGPGTRLTVL.

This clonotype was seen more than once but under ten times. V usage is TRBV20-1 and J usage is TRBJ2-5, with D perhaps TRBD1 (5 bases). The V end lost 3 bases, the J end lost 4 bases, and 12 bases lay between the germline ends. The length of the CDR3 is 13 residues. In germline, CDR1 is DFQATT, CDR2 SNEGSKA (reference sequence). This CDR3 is CSASGLTGETQYF. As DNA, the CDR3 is TGCAGTGCTAGCGGGCTCACAGGAGAGACCCAGTACTTC.

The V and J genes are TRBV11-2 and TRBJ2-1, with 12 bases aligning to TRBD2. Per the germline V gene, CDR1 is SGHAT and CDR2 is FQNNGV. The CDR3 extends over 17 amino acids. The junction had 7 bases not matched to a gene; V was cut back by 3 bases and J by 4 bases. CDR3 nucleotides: TGTGCCAGCAGCTTCGGCCTACTAGCGGGAGGTTACAATGAGCAGTTCTTC. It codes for CASSFGLLAGGYNEQFF.

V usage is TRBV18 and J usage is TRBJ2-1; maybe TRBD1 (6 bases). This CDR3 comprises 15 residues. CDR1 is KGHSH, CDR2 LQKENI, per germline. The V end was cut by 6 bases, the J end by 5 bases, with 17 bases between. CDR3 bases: TGTGCCAGCTCCCGCTGGGCAGGGGCCGACAATGAGCAGTTCTTC. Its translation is CASSRWAGADNEQFF.

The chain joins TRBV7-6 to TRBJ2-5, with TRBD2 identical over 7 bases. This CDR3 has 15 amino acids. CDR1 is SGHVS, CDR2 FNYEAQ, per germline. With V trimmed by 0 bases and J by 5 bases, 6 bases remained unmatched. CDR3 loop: CASSLAVAGWETQYF. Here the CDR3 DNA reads TGTGCCAGCAGCTTAGCAGTAGCGGGCTGGGAGACCCAGTACTTC.

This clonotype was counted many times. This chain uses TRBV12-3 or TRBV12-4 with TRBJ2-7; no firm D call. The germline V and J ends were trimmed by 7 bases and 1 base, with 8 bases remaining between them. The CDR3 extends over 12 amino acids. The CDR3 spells CASMDDSYEQYV. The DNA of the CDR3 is TGTGCCAGCATGGACGATTCCTACGAGCAGTACGTC.

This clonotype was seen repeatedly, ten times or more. Written as DNA, the CDR3 is TGCAGCGTCCAGGGGCTAGCGGGAACCTACGAGCAGTACTTC. It specifies CSVQGLAGTYEQYF. This chain uses TRBV29-1 with TRBJ2-7; 9 bases match TRBD2. V dropped 6 bases and J dropped 2; count of bases not matched to a gene: 8. The CDR3 has 14 amino acids. Per the germline V gene, CDR1 is SQVTM and CDR2 is ANQGSEA.

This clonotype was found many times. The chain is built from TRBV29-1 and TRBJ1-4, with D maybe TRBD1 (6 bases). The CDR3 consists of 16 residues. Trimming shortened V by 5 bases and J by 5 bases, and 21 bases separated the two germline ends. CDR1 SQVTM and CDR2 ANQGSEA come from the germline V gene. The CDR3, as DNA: TGCAGCGTTTACACGGGACACCTATCCGGGAATGAAAAACTGTTTTTT. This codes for CSVYTGHLSGNEKLFF.